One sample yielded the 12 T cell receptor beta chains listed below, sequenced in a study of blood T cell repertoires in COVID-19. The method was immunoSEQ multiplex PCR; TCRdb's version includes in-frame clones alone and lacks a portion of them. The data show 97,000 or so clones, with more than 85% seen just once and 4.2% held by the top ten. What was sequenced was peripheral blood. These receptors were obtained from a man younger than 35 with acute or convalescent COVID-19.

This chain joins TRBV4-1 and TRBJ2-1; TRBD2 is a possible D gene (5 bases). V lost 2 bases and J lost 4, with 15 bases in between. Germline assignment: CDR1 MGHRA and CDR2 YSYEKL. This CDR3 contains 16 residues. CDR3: CASSQSSNRGYNEQFF. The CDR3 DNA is TGCGCCAGCAGCCAATCCTCAAATCGCGGGTACAATGAGCAGTTCTTC.

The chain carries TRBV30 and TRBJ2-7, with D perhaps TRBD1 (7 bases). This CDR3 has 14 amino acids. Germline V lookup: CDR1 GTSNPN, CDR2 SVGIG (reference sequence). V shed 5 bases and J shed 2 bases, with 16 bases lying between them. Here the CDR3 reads CAWGTWGQPYEQYF. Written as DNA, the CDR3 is TGTGCCTGGGGGACTTGGGGACAGCCCTACGAGCAGTACTTC.

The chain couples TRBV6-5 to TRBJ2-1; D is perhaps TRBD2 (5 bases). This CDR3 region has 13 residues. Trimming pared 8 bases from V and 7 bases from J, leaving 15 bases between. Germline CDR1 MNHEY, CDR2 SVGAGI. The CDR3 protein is CASGSYGVNEQFF. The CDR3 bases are TGTGCCAGCGGCTCATACGGGGTAAATGAGCAGTTCTTC.

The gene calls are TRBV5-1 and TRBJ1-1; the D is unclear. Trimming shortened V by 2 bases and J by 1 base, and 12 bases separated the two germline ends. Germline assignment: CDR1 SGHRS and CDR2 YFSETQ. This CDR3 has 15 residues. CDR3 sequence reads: CASSFGPSPNTEAFF. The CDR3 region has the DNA TGCGCCAGCAGCTTTGGCCCATCACCGAACACTGAAGCTTTCTTT.

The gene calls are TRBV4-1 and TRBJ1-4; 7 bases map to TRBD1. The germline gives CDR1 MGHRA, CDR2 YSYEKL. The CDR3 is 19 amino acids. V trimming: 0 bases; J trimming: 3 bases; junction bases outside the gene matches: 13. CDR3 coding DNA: TGCGCCAGCAGCCAAGATATCCCAGGGGGTGTCCTCGCTAATGAAAAACTGTTTTTT. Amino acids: CASSQDIPGGVLANEKLFF.

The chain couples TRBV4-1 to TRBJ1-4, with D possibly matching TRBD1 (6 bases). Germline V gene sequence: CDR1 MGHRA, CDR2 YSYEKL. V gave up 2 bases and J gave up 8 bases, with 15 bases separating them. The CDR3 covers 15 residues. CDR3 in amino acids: CASSQFRGRTEKLFF. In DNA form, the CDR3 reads TGCGCCAGCAGCCAATTCAGGGGCAGGACCGAAAAACTGTTTTTT.

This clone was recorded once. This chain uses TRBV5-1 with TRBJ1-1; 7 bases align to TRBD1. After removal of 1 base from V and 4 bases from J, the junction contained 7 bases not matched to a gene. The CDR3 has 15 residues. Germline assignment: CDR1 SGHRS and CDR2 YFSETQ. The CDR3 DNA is TGCGCCAGCAGCTTGACTGGACAGGTAGTCACTGAAGCTTTCTTT. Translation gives CASSLTGQVVTEAFF.

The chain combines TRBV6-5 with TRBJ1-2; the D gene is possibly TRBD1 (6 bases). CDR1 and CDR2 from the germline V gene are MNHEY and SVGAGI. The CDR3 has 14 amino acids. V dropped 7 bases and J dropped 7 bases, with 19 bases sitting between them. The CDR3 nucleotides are TGTGCCAGCACCTTGAACAGGGTTGGTGGTGGCTACACCTTC. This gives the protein CASTLNRVGGGYTF.

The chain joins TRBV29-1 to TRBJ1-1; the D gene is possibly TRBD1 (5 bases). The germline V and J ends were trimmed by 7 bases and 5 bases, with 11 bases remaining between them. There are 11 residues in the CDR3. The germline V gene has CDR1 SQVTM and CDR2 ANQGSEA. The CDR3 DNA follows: TGCAGCGCCGACGGGGGTACTGAAGCTTTCTTT. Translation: CSADGGTEAFF.

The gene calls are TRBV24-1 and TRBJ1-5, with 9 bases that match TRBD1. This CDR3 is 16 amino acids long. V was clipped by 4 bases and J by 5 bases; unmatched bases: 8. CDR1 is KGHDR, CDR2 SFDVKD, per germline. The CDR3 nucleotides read TGTGCCACCAGTGAGGGGGGGACAGGGCGACATCAGCCCCAGCATTTT. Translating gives CATSEGGTGRHQPQHF.

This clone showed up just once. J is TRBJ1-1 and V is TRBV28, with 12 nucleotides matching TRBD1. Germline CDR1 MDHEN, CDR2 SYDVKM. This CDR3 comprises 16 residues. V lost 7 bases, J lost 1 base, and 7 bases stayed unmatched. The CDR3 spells CASIEGTGGSNTEAFF. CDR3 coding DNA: TGTGCCAGCATTGAAGGGACAGGGGGCTCGAACACTGAAGCTTTCTTT.

The CDR3 here is CASSEVGTGGAPSWEKLFF. The DNA for the CDR3 is TGTGCCAGCAGTGAAGTGGGGACAGGGGGCGCCCCGTCCTGGGAAAAACTGTTTTTT. The chain uses TRBV6-1 and TRBJ1-4; 12 positions agree with TRBD1. The germline V gene encodes CDR1 MNHNS and CDR2 SASEGT. CDR3 length: 19 residues. V shed 1 base and J 8 bases; nucleotides not matched to a gene: 14.